The 9 T cell receptor beta chains given below trace back to one sample, sequenced in a study of cytomegalovirus exposure and HLA in healthy donors. With 60 Vbeta and 13 Jbeta primers, the PCR was carried out. Profiled with immunoSEQ multiplex PCR; TCRdb holds only in-frame clones, not every one. The table has more than 80,000 clones, roughly 75% seen once; the top ten hold 2.5%. The specimen sequenced was PBMCs. Source of these receptors: a man aged 40-49 years in good health and CMV-seronegative.

The chain carries TRBV5-7 and TRBJ2-7, with TRBD1 identical over 7 bases. TRBV5-7 has ORF status, its function being uncertain. This CDR3 has 13 residues. The CDR3 DNA is TGTGTCCGAGAGGGGGCGATTCTGGGCGAGCAGTACTTC. Its protein product is CVREGAILGEQYF.

This sequence joins TRBV19 and TRBJ2-7; D gene uncertain. The V gene lost 4 bases and the J gene lost 4 bases, with 2 bases spanning the gap. Germline lookup yields CDR1 LNHDA and CDR2 SQIVND (reference sequence). The CDR3 covers 10 residues. Written as DNA, the CDR3 is TGTGCCAGTAGTACATACGAGCAGTACTTC. Its translation: CASSTYEQYF.

CDR3 in DNA: TGTGCCAGCAGTGGATGGACAGGGAGAGGGGAAAAACTGTTTTTT. This encodes CASSGWTGRGEKLFF. J is TRBJ1-4 and V is TRBV6-1; TRBD1 matches at 8 bases. Trimming removed 4 bases from V and 8 bases from J; junction bases left unmatched: 9. Germline V lookup: CDR1 MNHNS, CDR2 SASEGT. The CDR3 is 15 amino acids.

The chain couples TRBV5-4 to TRBJ1-2, with TRBD1 matching over 10 bases. The V gene's germline CDR1 is SGHNT and CDR2 YYREEE (reference sequence). The CDR3 consists of 13 residues. V gave up 6 bases and J gave up 8 bases; unmatched junction bases: 7. In nucleotides, the CDR3 is TGTGCCAGCACCCAGGACAGGGGGGGCGGCTACACCTTC. It is translated as CASTQDRGGGYTF.

This chain connects TRBV11-2 to TRBJ1-6; 7 bases are a match to TRBD1. The germline gives CDR1 SGHAT, CDR2 FQNNGV. The CDR3 spans 14 residues. Unmatched junction bases numbered 4, after V lost 3 bases and J lost 8 bases. The DNA of the CDR3 is TGTGCCAGCAGCTTCGACAGGGCCTATTCACCCCTCCACTTT. Translation: CASSFDRAYSPLHF.

This sequence joins TRBV7-8 and TRBJ2-5; TRBD2 matches at 9 bases. Germline V gives CDR1 SGHVS, CDR2 FQNEAQ. Unmatched junction bases numbered 3, after V lost 5 bases and J lost 8 bases. The CDR3 is 12 amino acids. The CDR3 sequence is CASSPTSGTQYF. The CDR3 region has the DNA TGTGCCAGCAGCCCGACTAGCGGTACCCAGTACTTC.

This clone was seen a few times. The chain carries TRBV14 and TRBJ1-2; TRBD1 is a possible D gene (5 bases). The CDR3 is 14 residues long. Trimming left V 1 base short and J 1 base short, with 7 bases between. Looked up from germline, CDR1 is SGHDN and CDR2 is FVKESK. The CDR3 region has the DNA TGTGCCAGCAGCCAAGGACAGATTAACTATGGCTACACCTTC. Amino acids: CASSQGQINYGYTF.

This clone was seen only a few times. The gene calls are TRBV6-5 and TRBJ2-2; 7 bases are shared with TRBD1. Germline CDR1 and CDR2: MNHEY and SVGAGI. This CDR3 has 14 amino acids. Trimming removed 6 bases from V and 4 bases from J; junction bases left unmatched: 5. CDR3 sequence reads: CASRYWTGTGELFF. CDR3 nucleotide sequence: TGTGCCAGCAGATATTGGACAGGCACCGGGGAGCTGTTTTTT.

The chain uses TRBV29-1 and TRBJ1-1; 11 bases are a match to TRBD1. Germline CDR1 is SQVTM and CDR2 is ANQGSEA. V was pared by 6 bases and J by 4 bases, with 7 bases of the junction left unmatched. The CDR3 is 14 residues long. CDR3 amino acids: CSVPGTGGFTEAFF. CDR3 bases: TGCAGCGTGCCCGGGACAGGGGGATTCACTGAAGCTTTCTTT.